This T cell receptor (beta chain) is drawn from a study of beta chain features in type 1 diabetes. Expressed TCRB transcripts were sequenced because the entire RNA isolate underwent reverse transcription. TCRdb keeps only in-frame clones here, not all; method: immunoSEQ multiplex PCR. Among 400,000 to 500,000 clones listed, approximately 15% were seen once. The CDR3 contains 13 residues. Germline V CDR1 and CDR2: SGDLS, YYNGEE. V was trimmed by 6 bases and J by 9 bases, leaving 16 bases between them. By way of CD45RO/CCR7/CD25/CD127/CD95/CD27, the CD4+ regulatory, stem cell-like memory, central memory and naive cells were sorted.

This sequence joins TRBV9 and TRBJ2-1, with unresolved D. The specimen was naive CD4+ T cells from blood. The receptor was derived from a man aged 25-45 years in good health. The CDR3 spells CASTTDGSGEQFF. As DNA, the CDR3 is TGTGCCAGCACAACCGACGGTAGTGGTGAGCAGTTCTTC.